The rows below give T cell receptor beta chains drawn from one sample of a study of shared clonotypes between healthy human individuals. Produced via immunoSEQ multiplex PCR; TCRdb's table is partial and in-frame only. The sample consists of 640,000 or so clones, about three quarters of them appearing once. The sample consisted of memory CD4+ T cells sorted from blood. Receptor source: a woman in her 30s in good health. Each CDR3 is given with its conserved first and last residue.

cdr3_aa: CASSSGTRNTEAFF
v_call: TRBV28
j_call: TRBJ1-1

cdr3_aa: CASGGAGTDTQYF
v_call: TRBV25-1
j_call: TRBJ2-3

cdr3_aa: CASSYSNSNQPQHF
v_call: TRBV6-6
j_call: TRBJ1-5

cdr3_aa: CASRWRPSNTGELFF
v_call: TRBV27
j_call: TRBJ2-2

cdr3_aa: CASSPRGGSAYNEQFF
v_call: TRBV7-9
j_call: TRBJ2-1

cdr3_aa: CASSVSGTSNTEAFF
v_call: TRBV9
j_call: TRBJ1-1

cdr3_aa: CASSDGGRTYVLKQYF
v_call: TRBV2
j_call: TRBJ2-7

cdr3_aa: CASSLNGLGPSQYF
v_call: TRBV28
j_call: TRBJ2-5

cdr3_aa: CSVKTGSYEQYF
v_call: TRBV29-1
j_call: TRBJ2-7

cdr3_aa: CAWIKSGRAFNEQFF
v_call: TRBV30
j_call: TRBJ2-1

cdr3_aa: CASSLSVATNEKLFF
v_call: TRBV5-5
j_call: TRBJ1-4

cdr3_aa: CASSQGLAGITDTQYF
v_call: TRBV4-1
j_call: TRBJ2-3

cdr3_aa: CASSYGDRGFGEKLFF
v_call: TRBV6-5
j_call: TRBJ1-4

cdr3_aa: CASSPLSGRAHEQYF
v_call: TRBV5-5
j_call: TRBJ2-7

cdr3_aa: CASSFPDTLIWEGNQPQHF
v_call: TRBV27
j_call: TRBJ1-5

cdr3_aa: CASSHERRDRGRANQPQHF
v_call: TRBV21-1
j_call: TRBJ1-5

cdr3_aa: CASSRTGVQETQYF
v_call: TRBV14
j_call: TRBJ2-5

cdr3_aa: CASSLRSGDSYEQYF
v_call: TRBV7-2
j_call: TRBJ2-7

cdr3_aa: CASSQWASEGFYEQYF
v_call: TRBV14
j_call: TRBJ2-7

cdr3_aa: CAISERGENYGYTF
v_call: TRBV10-3
j_call: TRBJ1-2

cdr3_aa: CASSPRQPGTGELFF
v_call: TRBV18
j_call: TRBJ2-2

cdr3_aa: CSVDREGGTQYF
v_call: TRBV29-1
j_call: TRBJ2-5

cdr3_aa: CSVPKGGGRSIYNEQFF
v_call: TRBV29-1
j_call: TRBJ2-1

cdr3_aa: CASIARLPGLAGGFSYEQYF
v_call: TRBV28
j_call: TRBJ2-7

cdr3_aa: CASSVGTAFTGNTIYF
v_call: TRBV9
j_call: TRBJ1-3

cdr3_aa: CASSFQTPEAFF
v_call: TRBV7-9
j_call: TRBJ1-1

cdr3_aa: CASTGLVWIGELFF
v_call: TRBV19
j_call: TRBJ2-2

cdr3_aa: CASHDREPQHF
v_call: TRBV28
j_call: TRBJ1-5

cdr3_aa: CASSSRSWGYGYTF
v_call: TRBV27
j_call: TRBJ1-2

cdr3_aa: CASSLGQIVGETQYF
v_call: TRBV5-1
j_call: TRBJ2-5

cdr3_aa: CASSELGRVADTGELFF
v_call: TRBV25-1
j_call: TRBJ2-2

cdr3_aa: CASSVYFADEDRSNGYTF
v_call: TRBV9
j_call: TRBJ1-2

cdr3_aa: CASSEGHRGTGELFF
v_call: TRBV6-1
j_call: TRBJ2-2

cdr3_aa: CASSSPTGNYEQYF
v_call: TRBV7-8
j_call: TRBJ2-7

cdr3_aa: CASSEPTRLAGVNEQFF
v_call: TRBV6-4
j_call: TRBJ2-1

cdr3_aa: CASSLLSSGANVLTF
v_call: TRBV27
j_call: TRBJ2-6

cdr3_aa: CAWTGQVGYTF
v_call: TRBV30
j_call: TRBJ1-2

cdr3_aa: CASAPSAGLAKNIQYF
v_call: TRBV27
j_call: TRBJ2-4

cdr3_aa: CASRGRGANYGYTF
v_call: TRBV28
j_call: TRBJ1-2

cdr3_aa: CASSSYRAGANVLTF
v_call: TRBV7-2
j_call: TRBJ2-6

cdr3_aa: CASNNWGEPQHF
v_call: TRBV6-5
j_call: TRBJ1-5

cdr3_aa: CASSPLDRVNEQYF
v_call: TRBV27
j_call: TRBJ2-7

cdr3_aa: CASSRKGGNEQFF
v_call: TRBV5-4
j_call: TRBJ2-1

cdr3_aa: CASSRGSLRLQETQYF
v_call: TRBV7-9
j_call: TRBJ2-5

cdr3_aa: CASRKDVGRVIGYTF
v_call: TRBV2
j_call: TRBJ1-2

cdr3_aa: CASSEASGPLPEQFF
v_call: TRBV25-1
j_call: TRBJ2-1

cdr3_aa: CASSSEVGGNTIYF
v_call: TRBV28
j_call: TRBJ1-3

cdr3_aa: CASSEKPGTNEKLFF
v_call: TRBV5-1
j_call: TRBJ1-4

cdr3_aa: CASSSGQVRRNTIYF
v_call: TRBV28
j_call: TRBJ1-3

cdr3_aa: CASSSHLGNEQFF
v_call: TRBV28
j_call: TRBJ2-1

cdr3_aa: CASFLSGSSTDTQYF
v_call: TRBV5-1
j_call: TRBJ2-3

cdr3_aa: CASSPEREAIDTQYF
v_call: TRBV7-7
j_call: TRBJ2-3

cdr3_aa: CASSRDSTDTQYF
v_call: TRBV5-6
j_call: TRBJ2-3

cdr3_aa: CASSLGVLDTEAFF
v_call: TRBV28
j_call: TRBJ1-1

cdr3_aa: CASSQDIPTRTGGVGYTF
v_call: TRBV4-2
j_call: TRBJ1-2